This T cell receptor (beta chain) appears in the sequencing data of a study of T-cell reconstitution after alpha-beta-depleted transplantation in children. Findings and caveats of the study: It was reported that alpha-beta T cells came from several hundred expanded graft clones (about two months after transplant). Where some patients showed high TCRbeta diversity at day 60, it came from recipient T cells and thymic progenitors that had survived.

Researchers prepared the TCRbeta library using unique molecular identifiers, the study reports. TCRdb re-called the PCR reads through MiXCR, storing one row per CDR3 protein. In the table there are 780,000 or so distinct CDR3 sequences, around 15% of which are singletons. This clonotype has at least ten counts. Its antigen is as yet unknown. This CDR3 spans 12 amino acids. Deletions cut 3 bases from V and 3 bases from J, with 9 bases between. Per germline, CDR1 DFQATT and CDR2 SNEGSKA (reference sequence). The sample in question was PBMCs, mostly from graft donor cells, obtained 360 days after TCRalphabeta/CD19-depleted stem cell transplant. The V gene is TRBV20-1, the J gene TRBJ2-7, with D uncertain. The origin of this receptor is a male patient younger than 18 who had a stem cell transplant for acute lymphoblastic leukemia, so the T cells may come from the graft donor. This chain's CDR3 is CSASPTLYEQYF. CDR3 coding DNA: TGCAGTGCTAGCCCAACGCTCTACGAGCAGTACTTC.